This T cell receptor (beta chain) was captured by sequencing in a study of T cell repertoires in aging, cancer and after chemotherapy. Study at large: Donor ages fell into six groups from 30 or younger up to 70 or older. Glioblastoma patients receiving temozolomide-based therapy gave paired samples before and after chemotherapy. General study points: Median generation probability rose over the chemotherapy interval in each cancer cohort, suggesting rebound thymic output. Untreated cancer patients had significantly lower blood TCR diversity than age-matched healthy donors.

In germline, CDR1 is MNHEY, CDR2 SVGAGI. There are 15 residues in the CDR3. With regard to this clonotype: The antigen remains undetermined. This may be a read error, as it is one base from a much larger clone.

A mixed TRB-A/B primer pool amplified rearranged TRB by multiplex touch-down PCR. TCRdb reprocessed the multiplex PCR reads via MiXCR and lists one record per CDR3 protein. The sample yields a few thousand distinct CDR3 sequences, approximately 25% seen once. The template was genomic DNA from peripheral blood, not RNA. The receptor was isolated from a human donor with a solid tumor. The gene calls are TRBV6-5 and TRBJ2-6; D not certain. The material sequenced was blood. CDR3 in amino acids: CAGSYVRSGANVLTF. In nucleotides, the CDR3 is TGTGCCGGCAGTTACGTCCGCTCTGGGGCCAACGTCCTGACTTTC.